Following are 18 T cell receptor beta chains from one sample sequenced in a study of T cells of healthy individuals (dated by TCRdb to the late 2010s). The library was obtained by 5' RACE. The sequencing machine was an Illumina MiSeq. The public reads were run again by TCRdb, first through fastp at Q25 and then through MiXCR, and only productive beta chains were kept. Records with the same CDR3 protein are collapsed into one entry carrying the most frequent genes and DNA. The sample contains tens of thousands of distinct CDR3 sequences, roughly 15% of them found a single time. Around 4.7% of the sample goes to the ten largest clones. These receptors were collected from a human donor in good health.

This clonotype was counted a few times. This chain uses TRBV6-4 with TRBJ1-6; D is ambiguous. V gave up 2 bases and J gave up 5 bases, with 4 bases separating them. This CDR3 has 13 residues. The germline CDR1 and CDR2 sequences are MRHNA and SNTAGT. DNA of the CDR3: TGTGCCAGCAGTGACAGGGATAATTCACCCCTCCACTTT. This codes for CASSDRDNSPLHF.

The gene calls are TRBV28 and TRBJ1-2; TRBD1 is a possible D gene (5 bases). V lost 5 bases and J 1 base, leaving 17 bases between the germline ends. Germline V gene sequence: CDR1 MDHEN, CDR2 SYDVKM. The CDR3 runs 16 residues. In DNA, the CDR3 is TGTGCCAGCAGTCCCTACCGGGACCCTTTTAACTATGGCTACACCTTC. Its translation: CASSPYRDPFNYGYTF.

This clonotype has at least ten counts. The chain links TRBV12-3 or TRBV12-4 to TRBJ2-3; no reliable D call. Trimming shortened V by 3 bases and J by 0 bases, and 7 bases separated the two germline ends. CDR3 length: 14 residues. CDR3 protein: CASSFGHSTDTQYF. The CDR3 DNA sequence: TGTGCCAGCAGTTTCGGGCACAGCACAGATACGCAGTATTTT.

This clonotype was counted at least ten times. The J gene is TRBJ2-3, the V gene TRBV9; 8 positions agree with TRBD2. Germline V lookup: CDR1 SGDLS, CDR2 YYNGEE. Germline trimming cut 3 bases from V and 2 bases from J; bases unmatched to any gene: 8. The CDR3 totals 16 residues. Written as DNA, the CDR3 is TGTGCCAGCAGCGCCTTTAGCGGGGTCCTCACAGATACGCAGTATTTT. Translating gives CASSAFSGVLTDTQYF.

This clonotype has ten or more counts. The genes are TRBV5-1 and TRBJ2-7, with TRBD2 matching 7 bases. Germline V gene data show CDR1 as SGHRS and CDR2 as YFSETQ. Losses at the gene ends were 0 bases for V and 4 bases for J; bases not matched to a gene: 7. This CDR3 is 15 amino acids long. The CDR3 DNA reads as TGCGCCAGCAGCTTGGTGGCGGGAGTTGATTACGAGCAGTACTTC. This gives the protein CASSLVAGVDYEQYF.

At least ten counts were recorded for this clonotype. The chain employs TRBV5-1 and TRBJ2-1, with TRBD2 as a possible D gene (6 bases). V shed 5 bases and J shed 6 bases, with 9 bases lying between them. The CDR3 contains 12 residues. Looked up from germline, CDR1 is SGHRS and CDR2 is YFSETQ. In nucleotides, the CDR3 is TGCGCCAGCAGTATGGGGGGCAATGAGCAGTTCTTC. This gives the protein CASSMGGNEQFF.

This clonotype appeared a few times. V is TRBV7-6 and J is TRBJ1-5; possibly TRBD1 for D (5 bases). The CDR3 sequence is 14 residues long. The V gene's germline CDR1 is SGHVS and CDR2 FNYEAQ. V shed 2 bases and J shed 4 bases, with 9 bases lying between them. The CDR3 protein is CASSLNSGNQPQHF. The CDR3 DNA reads TGTGCCAGCAGCTTAAACTCAGGGAATCAGCCCCAGCATTTT.

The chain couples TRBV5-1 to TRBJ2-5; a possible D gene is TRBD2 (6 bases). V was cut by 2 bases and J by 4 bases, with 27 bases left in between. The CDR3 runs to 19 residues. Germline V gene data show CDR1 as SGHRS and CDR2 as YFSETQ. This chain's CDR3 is CASSLTVARGETQRETQYF. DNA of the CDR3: TGCGCCAGCAGCTTAACCGTGGCGCGGGGAGAGACCCAGCGAGAGACCCAGTACTTC.

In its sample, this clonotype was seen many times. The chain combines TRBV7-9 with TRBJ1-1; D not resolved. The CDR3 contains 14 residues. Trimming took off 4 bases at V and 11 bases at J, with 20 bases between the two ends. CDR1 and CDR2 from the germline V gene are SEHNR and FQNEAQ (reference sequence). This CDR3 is CASSSTMTSEYAFF. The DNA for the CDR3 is TGTGCCAGCAGCTCTACAATGACAAGCGAATACGCTTTCTTT.

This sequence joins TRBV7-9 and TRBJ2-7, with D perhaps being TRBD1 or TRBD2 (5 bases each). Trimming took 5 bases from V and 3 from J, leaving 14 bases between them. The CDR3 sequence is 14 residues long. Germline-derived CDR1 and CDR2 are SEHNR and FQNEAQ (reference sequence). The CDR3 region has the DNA TGTGCCAGCAGCCCCAATGGGACCGACTACGAGCAGTACTTC. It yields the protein CASSPNGTDYEQYF.

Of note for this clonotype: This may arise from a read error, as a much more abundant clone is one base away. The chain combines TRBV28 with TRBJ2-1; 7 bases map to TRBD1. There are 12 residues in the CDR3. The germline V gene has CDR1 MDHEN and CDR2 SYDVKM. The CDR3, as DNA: TGTACCATCCGGGACAGAGACAATGAGCAGTTCTTC. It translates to CTIRDRDNEQFF.

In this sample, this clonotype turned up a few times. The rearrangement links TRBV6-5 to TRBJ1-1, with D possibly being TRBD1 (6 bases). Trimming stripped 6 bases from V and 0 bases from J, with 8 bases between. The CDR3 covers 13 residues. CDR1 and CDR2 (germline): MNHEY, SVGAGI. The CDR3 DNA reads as TGTGCCAGCAGGGACAGCTTGAACACTGAAGCTTTCTTT. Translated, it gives CASRDSLNTEAFF.

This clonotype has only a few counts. CDR3 sequence reads: CASSSGQRNNSPLHF. Written as DNA, the CDR3 is TGTGCCAGCAGCTCTGGACAGCGGAATAATTCACCCCTCCACTTT. The chain recombines TRBV5-6 with TRBJ1-6; D may be TRBD1 (6 bases). Germline loops: CDR1 SGHDT, CDR2 YYEEEE. The V end was cut by 3 bases, the J end by 5 bases, with 12 bases between. The CDR3 spans 15 residues.

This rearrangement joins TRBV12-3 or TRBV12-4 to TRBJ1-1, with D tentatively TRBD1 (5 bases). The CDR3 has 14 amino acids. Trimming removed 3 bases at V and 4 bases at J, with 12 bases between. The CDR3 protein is CASSFHGTATEAFF. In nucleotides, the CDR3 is TGTGCCAGCAGTTTTCATGGGACTGCCACTGAAGCTTTCTTT.

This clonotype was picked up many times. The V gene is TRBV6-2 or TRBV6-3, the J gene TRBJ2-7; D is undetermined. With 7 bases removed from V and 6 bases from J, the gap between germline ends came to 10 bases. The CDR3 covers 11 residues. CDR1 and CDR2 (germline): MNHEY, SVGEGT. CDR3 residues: CASNYGPEQYF. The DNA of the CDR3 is TGTGCCAGCAACTATGGACCCGAGCAGTACTTC.

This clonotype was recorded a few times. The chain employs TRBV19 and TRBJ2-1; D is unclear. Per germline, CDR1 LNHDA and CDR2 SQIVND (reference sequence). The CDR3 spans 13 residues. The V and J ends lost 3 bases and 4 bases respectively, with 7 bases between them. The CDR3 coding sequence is TGTGCCAGTAGTATTCAGGTTTACAATGAGCAGTTCTTC. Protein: CASSIQVYNEQFF.

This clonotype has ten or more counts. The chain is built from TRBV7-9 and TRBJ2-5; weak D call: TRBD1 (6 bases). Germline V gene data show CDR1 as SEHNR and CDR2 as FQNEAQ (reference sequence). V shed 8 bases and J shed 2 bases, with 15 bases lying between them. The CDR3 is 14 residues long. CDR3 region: CASSARTAQETQYF. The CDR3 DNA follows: TGTGCCAGCTCGGCCCGGACAGCGCAAGAGACCCAGTACTTC.

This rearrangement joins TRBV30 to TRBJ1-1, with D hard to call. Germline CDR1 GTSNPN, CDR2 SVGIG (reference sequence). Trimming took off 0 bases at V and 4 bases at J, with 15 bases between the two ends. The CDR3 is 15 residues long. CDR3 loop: CAWSVPGAPGTEAFF. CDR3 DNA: TGTGCCTGGAGTGTACCGGGTGCGCCCGGCACTGAAGCTTTCTTT.